The clone carrying this T cell receptor (beta chain) has only one observation. No antigen is known for it. The CDR3 does not close with the conserved phenylalanine or tryptophan, likely indicating a read error. This sample stems from a study of response to subunit inactivated influenza vaccine. Study-level points and caveats: The authors offered the suggestion that each seasonal influenza vaccination recruits few new T cells.

V was shortened by 3 bases and J by 8 bases, with 18 bases between the two germline ends. The CDR3 totals 14 residues. In germline, CDR1 is SQVTM, CDR2 ANQGSEA. TCRdb processed the RT-PCR reads anew with MiXCR; each CDR3 protein has one entry. The table shows over 750,000 distinct CDR3 sequences, with 21% occurring only once. Sequences were derived from PBMCs from blood, sampled 5 days after vaccination. This TCR derives from a man aged 45 to 65 who received an inactivated influenza vaccine. This rearrangement joins TRBV29-1 to TRBJ2-3, with D possibly matching TRBD2 (5 bases). CDR3 loop: CSVDGSRGFGTQYS. For the CDR3, the DNA is TGCAGCGTTGACGGCTCCCGAGGGTTTGGTACGCAGTATTCT.